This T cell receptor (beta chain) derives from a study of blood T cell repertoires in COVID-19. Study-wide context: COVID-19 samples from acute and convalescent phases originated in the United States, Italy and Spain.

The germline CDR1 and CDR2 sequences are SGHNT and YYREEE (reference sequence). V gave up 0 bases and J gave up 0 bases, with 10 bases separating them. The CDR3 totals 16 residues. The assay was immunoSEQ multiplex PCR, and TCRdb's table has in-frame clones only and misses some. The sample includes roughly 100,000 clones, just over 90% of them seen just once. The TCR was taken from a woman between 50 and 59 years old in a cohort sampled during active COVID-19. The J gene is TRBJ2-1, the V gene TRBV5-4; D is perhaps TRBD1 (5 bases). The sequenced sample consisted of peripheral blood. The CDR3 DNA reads TGTGCCAGCAGCTTGGACAGGTCCAGCTCCTACAATGAGCAGTTCTTC. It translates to CASSLDRSSSYNEQFF.